Shown below are 2 T cell receptor beta chains from a single sample sequenced in a study of blood T cell repertoires in COVID-19 (TCRdb year 2020). Library preparation used the immunoSEQ multiplex PCR assay. Held by TCRdb, this immuneACCESS table contains in-frame sequences only and omits some clones. Under half of the omission traces to an unresolved V gene where checked; the cause of the rest is unknown. The sample yields under 450,000 clones; approximately 89% were counted once. In total, the top ten clones hold 1% to 1.5% of the sample. The sequenced sample consisted of PBMCs or T cells enriched from blood (not recorded which). The receptors derive from a man aged 25 to 40 who had recovered from COVID-19.

The chain uses TRBV28 and TRBJ1-1, with no clear D. The V and J ends lost 7 bases and 10 bases respectively, with 10 bases between them. CDR1 and CDR2 (germline): MDHEN, SYDVKM. CDR3 length: 10 amino acids. The CDR3 spells CASKRLRAFF. The DNA of the CDR3 is TGTGCCAGCAAACGACTAAGAGCTTTCTTT.

The CDR3 nucleotides are TGTGCCAGCACCGTCTCGAGGAACACTGAAGCTTTCTTT. This gives the protein CASTVSRNTEAFF. The chain carries TRBV6-5 and TRBJ1-1; D is undetermined. CDR1 is MNHEY, CDR2 SVGAGI, per germline. V was clipped by 7 bases and J by 1 base, with 10 bases between them. This CDR3 has 13 amino acids.